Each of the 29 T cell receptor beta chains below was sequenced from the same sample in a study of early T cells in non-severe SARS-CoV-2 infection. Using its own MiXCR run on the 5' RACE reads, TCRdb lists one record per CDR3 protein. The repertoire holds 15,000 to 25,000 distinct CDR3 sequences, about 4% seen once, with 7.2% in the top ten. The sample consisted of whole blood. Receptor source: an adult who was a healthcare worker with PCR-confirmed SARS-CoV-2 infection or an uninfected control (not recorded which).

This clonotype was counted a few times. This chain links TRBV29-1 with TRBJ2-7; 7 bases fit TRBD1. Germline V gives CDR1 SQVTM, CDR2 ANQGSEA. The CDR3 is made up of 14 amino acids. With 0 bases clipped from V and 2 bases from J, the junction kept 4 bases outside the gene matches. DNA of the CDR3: TGCAGCGTTGAAGACCGGGACAGACCCTACGAGCAGTACTTC. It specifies CSVEDRDRPYEQYF.

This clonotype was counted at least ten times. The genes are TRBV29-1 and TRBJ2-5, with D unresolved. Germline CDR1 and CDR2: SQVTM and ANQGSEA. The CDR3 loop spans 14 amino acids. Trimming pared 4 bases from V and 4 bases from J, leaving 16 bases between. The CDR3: CSVVPPARAETQYF. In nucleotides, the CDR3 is TGCAGCGTTGTCCCCCCAGCCCGGGCAGAGACCCAGTACTTC.

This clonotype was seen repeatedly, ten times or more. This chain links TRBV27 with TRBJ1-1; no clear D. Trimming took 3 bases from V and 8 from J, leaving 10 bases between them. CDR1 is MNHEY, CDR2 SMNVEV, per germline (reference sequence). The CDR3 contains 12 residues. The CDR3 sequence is CASSFLGGEAFF. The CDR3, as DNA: TGTGCCAGCAGTTTCCTTGGAGGGGAAGCTTTCTTT.

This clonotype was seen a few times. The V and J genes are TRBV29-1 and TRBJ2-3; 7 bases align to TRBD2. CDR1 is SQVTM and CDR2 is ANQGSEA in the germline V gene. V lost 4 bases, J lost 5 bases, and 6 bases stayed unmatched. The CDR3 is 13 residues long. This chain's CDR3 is CSVVAGVLDTQYF. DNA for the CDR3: TGCAGCGTTGTGGCGGGGGTATTAGATACGCAGTATTTT.

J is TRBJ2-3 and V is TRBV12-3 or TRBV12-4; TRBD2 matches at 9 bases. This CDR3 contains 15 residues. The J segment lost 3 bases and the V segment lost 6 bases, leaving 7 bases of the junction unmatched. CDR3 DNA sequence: TGTGCCAGCAGCCGACTAGCGGTGGGGACAGATACGCAGTATTTT. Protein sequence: CASSRLAVGTDTQYF.

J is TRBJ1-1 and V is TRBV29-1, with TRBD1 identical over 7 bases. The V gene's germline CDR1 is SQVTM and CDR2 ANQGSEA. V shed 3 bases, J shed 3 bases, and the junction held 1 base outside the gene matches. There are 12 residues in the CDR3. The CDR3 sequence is CSVDQGDTEAFF. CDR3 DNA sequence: TGCAGCGTTGATCAGGGGGACACTGAAGCTTTCTTT.

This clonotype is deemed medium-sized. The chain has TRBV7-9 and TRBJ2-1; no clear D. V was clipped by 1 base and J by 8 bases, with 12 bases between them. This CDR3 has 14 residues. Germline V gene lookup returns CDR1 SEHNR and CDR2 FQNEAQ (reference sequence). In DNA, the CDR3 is TGTGCCAGCAGCTTAGTGGGGTCGGTCGATGAGCAGTTCTTC. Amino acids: CASSLVGSVDEQFF. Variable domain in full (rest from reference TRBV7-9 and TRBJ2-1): DTGVSQNPRHKITKRGQNVTFRCDPISEHNRLYWYRQTLGQGPEFLTYFQNEAQLEKSRLLSDRFSAERPKGSFSTLEIQRTEQGDSAMYLCASSLVGSVDEQFFGPGTRLTVL.

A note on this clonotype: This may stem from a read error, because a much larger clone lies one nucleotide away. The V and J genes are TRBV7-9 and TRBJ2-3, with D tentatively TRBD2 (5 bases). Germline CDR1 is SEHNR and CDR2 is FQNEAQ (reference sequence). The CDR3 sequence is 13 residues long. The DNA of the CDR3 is TGTAGTCTGGGAGCCCAGAGCACAGTTACGCAGTATTTT. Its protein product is CSLGAQSTVTQYF.

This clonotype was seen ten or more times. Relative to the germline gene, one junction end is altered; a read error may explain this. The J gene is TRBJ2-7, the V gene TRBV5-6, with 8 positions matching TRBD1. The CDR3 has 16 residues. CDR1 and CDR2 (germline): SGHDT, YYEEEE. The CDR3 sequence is CASSSPRQGLSFEQYF. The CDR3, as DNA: TGTGCCAGCAGCTCCCCCCGACAGGGGCTTTCCTTCGAGCAGTACTTC.

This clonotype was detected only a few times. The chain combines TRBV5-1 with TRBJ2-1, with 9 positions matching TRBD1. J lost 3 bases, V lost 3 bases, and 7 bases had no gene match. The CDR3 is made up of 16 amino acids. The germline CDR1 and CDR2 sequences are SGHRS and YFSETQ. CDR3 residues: CASSYAATGGYNEQFF. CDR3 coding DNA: TGCGCCAGCAGCTATGCCGCGACAGGGGGCTACAATGAGCAGTTCTTC.

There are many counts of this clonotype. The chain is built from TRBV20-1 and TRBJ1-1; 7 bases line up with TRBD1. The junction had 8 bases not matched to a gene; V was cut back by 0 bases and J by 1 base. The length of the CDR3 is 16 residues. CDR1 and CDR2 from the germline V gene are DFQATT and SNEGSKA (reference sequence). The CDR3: CSARERLGDRNTEAFF. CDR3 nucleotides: TGCAGTGCTAGAGAAAGGTTAGGGGACAGGAACACTGAAGCTTTCTTT.

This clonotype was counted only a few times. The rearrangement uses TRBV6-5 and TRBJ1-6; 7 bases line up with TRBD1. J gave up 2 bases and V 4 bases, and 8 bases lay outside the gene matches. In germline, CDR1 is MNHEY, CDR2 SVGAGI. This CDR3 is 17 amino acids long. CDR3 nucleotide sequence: TGTGCCAGCAGTTCCGACAGGGCACGGACCTATAATTCACCCCTCCACTTT. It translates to CASSSDRARTYNSPLHF.

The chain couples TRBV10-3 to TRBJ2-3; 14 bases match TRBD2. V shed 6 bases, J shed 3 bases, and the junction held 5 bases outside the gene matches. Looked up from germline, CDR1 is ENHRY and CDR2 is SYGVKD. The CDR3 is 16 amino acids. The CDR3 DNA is TGTGCCATCAGCGCGACTAGCGGGGGGGCGACAGATACGCAGTATTTT. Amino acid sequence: CAISATSGGATDTQYF.

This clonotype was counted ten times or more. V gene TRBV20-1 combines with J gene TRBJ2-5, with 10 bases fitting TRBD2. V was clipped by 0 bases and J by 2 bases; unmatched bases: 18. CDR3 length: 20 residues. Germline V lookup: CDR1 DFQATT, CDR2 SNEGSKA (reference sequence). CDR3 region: CSARDGTVGSGGRLQETQYF. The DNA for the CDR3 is TGCAGTGCTAGAGATGGAACGGTCGGTAGCGGGGGGAGGTTACAAGAGACCCAGTACTTC.

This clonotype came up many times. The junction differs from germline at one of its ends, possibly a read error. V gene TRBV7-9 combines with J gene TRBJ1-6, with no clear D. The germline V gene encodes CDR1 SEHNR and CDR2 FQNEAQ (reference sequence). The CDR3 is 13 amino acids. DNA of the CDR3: TGTGCCAGCATTGGGCGGCATAATTCACCCCTCCATTTT. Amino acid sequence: CASIGRHNSPLHF.

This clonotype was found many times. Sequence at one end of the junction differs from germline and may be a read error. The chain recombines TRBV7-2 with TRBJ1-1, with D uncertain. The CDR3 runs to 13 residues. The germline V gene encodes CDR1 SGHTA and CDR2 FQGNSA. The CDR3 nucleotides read TGTGCCAGCAGCCTATCGAATACCAGTCCTAGACTCTTT. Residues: CASSLSNTSPRLF.

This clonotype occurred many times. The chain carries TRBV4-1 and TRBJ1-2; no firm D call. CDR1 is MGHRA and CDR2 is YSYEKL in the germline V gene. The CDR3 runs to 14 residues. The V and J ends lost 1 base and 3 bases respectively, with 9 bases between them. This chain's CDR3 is CASSQAVGDYGYTF. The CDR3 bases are TGCGCCAGCAGCCAAGCGGTAGGCGACTATGGCTACACCTTC.

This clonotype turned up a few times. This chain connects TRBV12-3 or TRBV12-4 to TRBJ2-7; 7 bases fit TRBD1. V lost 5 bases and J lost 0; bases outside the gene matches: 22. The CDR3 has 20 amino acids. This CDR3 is CASSPQDRLVPISTSYEQYF. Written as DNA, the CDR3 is TGTGCCAGCAGTCCCCAGGACAGGCTAGTCCCCATTAGCACCTCCTACGAGCAGTACTTC.

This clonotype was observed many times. The CDR3 DNA follows: TGTGCCAGCTCACAAGGACAGGGAAGCAATCAGCCCCAGCATTTT. Protein product: CASSQGQGSNQPQHF. This chain uses TRBV18 with TRBJ1-5, with 8 positions matching TRBD1. Germline V gene lookup returns CDR1 KGHSH and CDR2 LQKENI. The CDR3 runs 15 residues. V shed 4 bases, J shed 1 base, and the junction held 3 bases outside the gene matches.

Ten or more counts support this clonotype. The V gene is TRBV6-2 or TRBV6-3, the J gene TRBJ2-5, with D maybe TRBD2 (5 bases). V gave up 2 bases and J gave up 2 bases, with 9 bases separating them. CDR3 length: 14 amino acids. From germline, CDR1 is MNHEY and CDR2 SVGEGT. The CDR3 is CASSYPDLQETQYF. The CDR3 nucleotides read TGTGCCAGCAGTTACCCGGACTTACAAGAGACCCAGTACTTC.

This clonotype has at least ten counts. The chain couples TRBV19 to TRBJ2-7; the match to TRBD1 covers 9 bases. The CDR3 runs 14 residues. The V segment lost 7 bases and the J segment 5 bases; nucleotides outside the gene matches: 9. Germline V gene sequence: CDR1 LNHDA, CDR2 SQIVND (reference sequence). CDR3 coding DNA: TGTGCCAGTAACCAACCGGGACAGGGTAACGAGCAGTACTTC. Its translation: CASNQPGQGNEQYF.

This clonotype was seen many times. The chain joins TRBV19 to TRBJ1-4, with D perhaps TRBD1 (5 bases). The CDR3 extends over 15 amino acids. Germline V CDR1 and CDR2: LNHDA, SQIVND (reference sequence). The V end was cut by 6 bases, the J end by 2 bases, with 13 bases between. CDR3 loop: CASSLSGRTNEKLFF. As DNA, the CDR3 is TGTGCCAGTAGCCTTTCAGGGCGCACTAATGAAAAACTGTTTTTT.

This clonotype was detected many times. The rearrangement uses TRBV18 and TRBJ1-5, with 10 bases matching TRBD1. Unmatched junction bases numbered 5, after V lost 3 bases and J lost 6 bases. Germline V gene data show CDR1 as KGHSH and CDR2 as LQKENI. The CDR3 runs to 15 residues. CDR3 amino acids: CASSPDRGGGQPQHF. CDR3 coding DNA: TGTGCCAGCTCACCGGACAGGGGGGGAGGTCAGCCCCAGCATTTT.

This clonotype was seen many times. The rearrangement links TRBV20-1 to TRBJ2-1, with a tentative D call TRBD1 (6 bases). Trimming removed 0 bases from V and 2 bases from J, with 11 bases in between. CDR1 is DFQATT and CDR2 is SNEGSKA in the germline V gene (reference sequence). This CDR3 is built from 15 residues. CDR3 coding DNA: TGCAGTGCTAGAGATCAAGACAGGACCTACAATGAGCAGTTCTTC. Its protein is CSARDQDRTYNEQFF.

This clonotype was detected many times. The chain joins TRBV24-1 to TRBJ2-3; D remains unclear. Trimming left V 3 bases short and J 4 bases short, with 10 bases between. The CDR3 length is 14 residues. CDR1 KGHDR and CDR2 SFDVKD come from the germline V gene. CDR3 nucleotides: TGTGCCACCAGTGATCGTATGGGTGCAGATACGCAGTATTTT. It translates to CATSDRMGADTQYF.

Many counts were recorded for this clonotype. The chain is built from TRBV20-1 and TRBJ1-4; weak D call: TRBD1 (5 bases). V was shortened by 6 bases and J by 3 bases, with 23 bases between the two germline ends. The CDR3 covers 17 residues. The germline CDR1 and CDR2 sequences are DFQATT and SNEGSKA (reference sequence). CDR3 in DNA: TGCAGTGCCGCCGATACGGGACCCCGCCTGCCTAATGAAAAACTGTTTTTT. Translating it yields CSAADTGPRLPNEKLFF.

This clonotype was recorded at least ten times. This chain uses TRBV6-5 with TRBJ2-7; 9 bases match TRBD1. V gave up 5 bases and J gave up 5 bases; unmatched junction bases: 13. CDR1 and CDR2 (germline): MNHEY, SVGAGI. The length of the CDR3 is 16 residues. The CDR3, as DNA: TGTGCCAGCAGTCGAAACCGGGACAGGGACTTTCACGAGCAGTACTTC. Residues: CASSRNRDRDFHEQYF.

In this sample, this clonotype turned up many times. This CDR3 is CASSLGIRLVQETQYF. In nucleotides, the CDR3 is TGTGCCAGCAGCTTGGGAATTCGACTGGTTCAAGAGACCCAGTACTTC. The genes are TRBV11-2 and TRBJ2-5; D is ambiguous. With 3 bases removed from V and 2 bases from J, the gap between germline ends came to 16 bases. This CDR3 contains 16 residues. CDR1 and CDR2 (germline): SGHAT, FQNNGV.

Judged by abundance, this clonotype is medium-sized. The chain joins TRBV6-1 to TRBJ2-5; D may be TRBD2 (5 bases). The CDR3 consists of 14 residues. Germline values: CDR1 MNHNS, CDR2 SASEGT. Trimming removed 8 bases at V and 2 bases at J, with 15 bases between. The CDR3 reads CASRRSGIQETQYF. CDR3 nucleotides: TGTGCCAGCCGTAGGTCGGGAATACAAGAGACCCAGTACTTC.